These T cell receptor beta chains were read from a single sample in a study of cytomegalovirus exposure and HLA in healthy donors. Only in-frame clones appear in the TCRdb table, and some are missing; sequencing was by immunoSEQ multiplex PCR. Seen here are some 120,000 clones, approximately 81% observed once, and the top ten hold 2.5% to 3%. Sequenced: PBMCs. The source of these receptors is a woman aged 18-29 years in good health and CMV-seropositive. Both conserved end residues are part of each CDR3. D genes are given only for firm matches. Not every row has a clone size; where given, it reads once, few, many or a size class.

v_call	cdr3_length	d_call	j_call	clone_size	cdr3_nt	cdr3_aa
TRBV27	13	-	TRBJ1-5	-	TGTGCCAGCAGTTTCGAGGGAGATCAGCCCCAGCATTTT	CASSFEGDQPQHF
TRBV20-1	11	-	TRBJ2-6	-	TGCAGTGCCTCGTGGGCCAACGTCCTGACTTTC	CSASWANVLTF
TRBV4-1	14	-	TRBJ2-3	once	TGCGCCAGCAGCCAAGTCGAGGCGGAGGGTACGCAGTATTTT	CASSQVEAEGTQYF
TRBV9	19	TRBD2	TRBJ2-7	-	TGTGCCAGCAGCCCCCGGGGACTAGCGGGAGGGCCAAGAACCTACGAGCAGTACTTC	CASSPRGLAGGPRTYEQYF
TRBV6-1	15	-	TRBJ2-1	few	TGTGCCAGCAGGTACAGGGTAAGCTCCTACAATGAGCAGTTCTTC	CASRYRVSSYNEQFF
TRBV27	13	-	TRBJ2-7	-	TGTGCCAGCAGCTTACGGAGGTCCTACGAGCAGTACTTC	CASSLRRSYEQYF
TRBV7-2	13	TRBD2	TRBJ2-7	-	TGTGCCAGCCGATGGGGGAGGGCCTACGAGCAGTACTTC	CASRWGRAYEQYF
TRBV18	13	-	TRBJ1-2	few	TGTGCCAGCTCACCACTCCCGGGGGATGGCTACACCTTC	CASSPLPGDGYTF
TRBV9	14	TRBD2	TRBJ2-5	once	TGTGCCAGCAGTCGTAGCGGGGGTGGGGAGACCCAGTACTTC	CASSRSGGGETQYF
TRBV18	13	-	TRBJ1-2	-	TGTGCCAGCTCACCCGGACAGACCCCTGGCTACACCTTC	CASSPGQTPGYTF
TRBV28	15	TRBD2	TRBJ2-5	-	TGTGCCAGCAGTATGGGGACTAGCGGTCAAGAGACCCAGTACTTC	CASSMGTSGQETQYF
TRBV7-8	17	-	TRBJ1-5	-	TGTGCCAGCAGCTTAGTTAAGACAGCATATAGCAATCAGCCCCAGCATTTT	CASSLVKTAYSNQPQHF
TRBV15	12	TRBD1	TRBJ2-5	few	TGTGCCACCGGGAGACAGGGTGAGACCCAGTACTTC	CATGRQGETQYF
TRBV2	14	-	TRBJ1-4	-	TGTGCCAGCAACTTACAGGGTTTGGGGGAAAAACTGTTTTTT	CASNLQGLGEKLFF